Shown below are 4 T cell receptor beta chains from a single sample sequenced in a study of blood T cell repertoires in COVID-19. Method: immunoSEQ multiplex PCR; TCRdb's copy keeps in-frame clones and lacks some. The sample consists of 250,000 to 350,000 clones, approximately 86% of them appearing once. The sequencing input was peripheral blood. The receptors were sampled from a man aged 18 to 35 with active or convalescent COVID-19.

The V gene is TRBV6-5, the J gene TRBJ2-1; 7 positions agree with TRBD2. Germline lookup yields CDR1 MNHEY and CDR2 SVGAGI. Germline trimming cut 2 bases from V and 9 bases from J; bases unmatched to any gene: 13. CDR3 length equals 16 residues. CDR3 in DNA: TGTGCCAGCAGTTACGAAGCGGGGTCTCTCGAGGGTGAGCAGTTCTTC. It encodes CASSYEAGSLEGEQFF.

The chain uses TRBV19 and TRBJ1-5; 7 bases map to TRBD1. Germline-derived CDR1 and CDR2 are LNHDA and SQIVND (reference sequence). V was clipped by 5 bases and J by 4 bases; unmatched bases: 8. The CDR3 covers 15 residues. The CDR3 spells CASSLGQVGNQPQHF. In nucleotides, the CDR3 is TGTGCCAGTAGTCTCGGACAGGTCGGGAATCAGCCCCAGCATTTT.

The DNA of the CDR3 is TGCGCCAGCAGCTTGGGGACAGGGACAGGAAATGAAAAACTGTTTTTT. This sequence encodes CASSLGTGTGNEKLFF. The V and J genes are TRBV5-1 and TRBJ1-4; TRBD1 matches 8 bases. Germline V gene data show CDR1 as SGHRS and CDR2 as YFSETQ. V was clipped by 0 bases and J by 5 bases; unmatched bases: 6. The CDR3 has 16 residues. Full variable domain (missing parts from reference TRBV5-1 and TRBJ1-4): KAGVTQTPRYLIKTRGQQVTLSCSPISGHRSVSWYQQTPGQGLQFLFEYFSETQRNKGNFPGRFSGRQFSNSRSEMNVSTLELGDSALYLCASSLGTGTGNEKLFFGSGTQLSVL.

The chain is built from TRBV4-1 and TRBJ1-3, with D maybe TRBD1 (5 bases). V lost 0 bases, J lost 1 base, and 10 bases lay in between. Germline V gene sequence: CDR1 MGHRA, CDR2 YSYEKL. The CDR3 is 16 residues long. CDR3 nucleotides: TGCGCCAGCAGCCAAGAATCAGGGACTTCTGGAAACACCATATATTTT. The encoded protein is CASSQESGTSGNTIYF.